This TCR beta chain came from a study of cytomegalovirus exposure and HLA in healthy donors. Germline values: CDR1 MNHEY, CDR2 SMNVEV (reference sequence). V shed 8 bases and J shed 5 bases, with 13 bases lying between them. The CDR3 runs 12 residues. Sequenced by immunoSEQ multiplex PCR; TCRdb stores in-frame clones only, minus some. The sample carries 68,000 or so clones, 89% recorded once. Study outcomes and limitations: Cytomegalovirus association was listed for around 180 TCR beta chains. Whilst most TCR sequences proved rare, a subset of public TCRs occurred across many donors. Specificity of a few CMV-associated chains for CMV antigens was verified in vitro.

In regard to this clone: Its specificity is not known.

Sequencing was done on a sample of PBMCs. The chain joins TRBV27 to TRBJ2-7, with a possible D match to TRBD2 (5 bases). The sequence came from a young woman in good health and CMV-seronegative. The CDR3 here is CASVGVGHEQYF. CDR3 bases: TGTGCCAGCGTCGGGGTAGGCCACGAGCAGTACTTC.